The sequence of this T cell receptor beta chain was determined in a study of T cells after yellow fever vaccination. For the study at large: Fractions of low cell number were prepared using SMART-Seq v4 Ultra Low Input. Study-level results: Most primary-vaccination clones reappeared after the booster (approximately 95% CD4, about 87% CD8). Abundant clonotypes from the bulk population could contaminate FACS-sorted repertoires.

The CDR3 length is 13 residues. Germline CDR1 DFQATT, CDR2 SNEGSKA (reference sequence). With 7 bases clipped from V and 4 bases from J, the junction kept 8 bases outside the gene matches. Points on this clonotype: Its cognate antigen is unknown.

TCRdb re-called the 5' RACE reads through MiXCR, storing one row per CDR3 protein. Of some 550,000 distinct CDR3 sequences in the sample, roughly 21% were seen once. This clonotype was sampled from a man aged 30-40 years who received the YFV17D yellow fever vaccine. This rearrangement joins TRBV20-1 to TRBJ2-7, with 9 bases that match TRBD2. Sequencing used PBMCs, obtained 15 days after the yellow fever booster vaccination. CDR3 in amino acids: CSVGAGGWYEQYF. CDR3 DNA sequence: TGCAGTGTAGGAGCGGGAGGTTGGTACGAGCAGTACTTC.